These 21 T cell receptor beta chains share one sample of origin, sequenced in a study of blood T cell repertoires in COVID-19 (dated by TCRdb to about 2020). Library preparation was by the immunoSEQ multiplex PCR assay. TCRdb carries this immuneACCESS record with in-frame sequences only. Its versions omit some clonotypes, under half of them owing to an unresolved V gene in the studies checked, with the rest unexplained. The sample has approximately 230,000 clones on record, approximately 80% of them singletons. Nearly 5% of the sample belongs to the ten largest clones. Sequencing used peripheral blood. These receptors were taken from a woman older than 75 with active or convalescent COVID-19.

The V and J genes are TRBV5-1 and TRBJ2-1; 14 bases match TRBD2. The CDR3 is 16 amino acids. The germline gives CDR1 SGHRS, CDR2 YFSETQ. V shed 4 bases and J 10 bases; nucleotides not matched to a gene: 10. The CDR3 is CASSEGGLAGAGEQFF. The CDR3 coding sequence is TGCGCCAGCAGCGAGGGGGGACTAGCGGGAGCCGGAGAGCAGTTCTTC.

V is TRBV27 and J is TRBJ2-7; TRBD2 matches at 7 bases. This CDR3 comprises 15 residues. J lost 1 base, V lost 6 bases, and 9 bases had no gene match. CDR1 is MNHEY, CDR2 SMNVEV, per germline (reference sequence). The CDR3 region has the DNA TGTGCCAGCAGAGCCACCGGGACTATATCCTACGAGCAGTACTTC. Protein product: CASRATGTISYEQYF.

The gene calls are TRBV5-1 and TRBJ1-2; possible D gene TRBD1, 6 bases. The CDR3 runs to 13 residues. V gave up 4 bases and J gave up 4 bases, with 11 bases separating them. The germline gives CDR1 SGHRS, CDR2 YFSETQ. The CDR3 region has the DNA TGCGCCAGCAGCCCACAGGGAAGCTATGGCTACACCTTC. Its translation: CASSPQGSYGYTF.

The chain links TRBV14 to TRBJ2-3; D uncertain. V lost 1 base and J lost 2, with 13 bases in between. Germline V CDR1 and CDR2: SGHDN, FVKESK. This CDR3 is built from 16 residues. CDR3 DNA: TGTGCCAGCAGCCAAGTCGGTTACAGCTTCACAGATACGCAGTATTTT. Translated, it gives CASSQVGYSFTDTQYF.

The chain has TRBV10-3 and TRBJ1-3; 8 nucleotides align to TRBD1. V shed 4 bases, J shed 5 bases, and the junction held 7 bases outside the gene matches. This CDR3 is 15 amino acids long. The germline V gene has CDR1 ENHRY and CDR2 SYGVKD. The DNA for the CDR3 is TGTGCCATCAGTGTCGGACAGGGCACGCGAAACACCATATATTTT. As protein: CAISVGQGTRNTIYF.

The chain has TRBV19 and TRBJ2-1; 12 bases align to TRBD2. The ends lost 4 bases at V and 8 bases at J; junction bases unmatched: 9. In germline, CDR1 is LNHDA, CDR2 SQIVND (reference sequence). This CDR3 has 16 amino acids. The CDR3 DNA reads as TGTGCCAGTAGTAATCGGCTAGCGGGAGGGCGGGATGAGCAGTTCTTC. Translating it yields CASSNRLAGGRDEQFF.

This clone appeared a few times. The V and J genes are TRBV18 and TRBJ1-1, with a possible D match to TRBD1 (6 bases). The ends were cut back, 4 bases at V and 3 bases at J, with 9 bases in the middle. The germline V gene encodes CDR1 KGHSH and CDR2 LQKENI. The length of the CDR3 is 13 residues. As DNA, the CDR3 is TGTGCCAGCTCACAGGGGGGGGACACTGAAGCTTTCTTT. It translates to CASSQGGDTEAFF.

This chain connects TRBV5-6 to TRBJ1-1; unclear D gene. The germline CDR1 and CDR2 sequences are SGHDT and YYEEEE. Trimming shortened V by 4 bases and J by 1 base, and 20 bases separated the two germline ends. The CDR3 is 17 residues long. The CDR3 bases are TGTGCCAGCAGCAGCCCTAGAGCTTACGGCCGGAACACTGAAGCTTTCTTT. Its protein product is CASSSPRAYGRNTEAFF.

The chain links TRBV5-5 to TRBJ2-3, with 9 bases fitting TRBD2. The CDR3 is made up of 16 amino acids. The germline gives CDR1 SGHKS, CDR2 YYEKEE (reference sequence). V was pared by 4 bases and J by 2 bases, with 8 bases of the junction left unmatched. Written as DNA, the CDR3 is TGTGCCAGCAGCACCAGGGGACTAGCCTACACAGATACGCAGTATTTT. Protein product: CASSTRGLAYTDTQYF.

Here the CDR3 reads CASAEQGKNTEAFF. CDR3 in DNA: TGCGCCAGCGCCGAACAGGGGAAGAACACTGAAGCTTTCTTT. This chain joins TRBV5-1 and TRBJ1-1; 7 bases map to TRBD1. Germline V gene lookup returns CDR1 SGHRS and CDR2 YFSETQ. After removal of 7 bases from V and 1 base from J, the junction contained 7 bases not matched to a gene. This CDR3 is 14 amino acids long.

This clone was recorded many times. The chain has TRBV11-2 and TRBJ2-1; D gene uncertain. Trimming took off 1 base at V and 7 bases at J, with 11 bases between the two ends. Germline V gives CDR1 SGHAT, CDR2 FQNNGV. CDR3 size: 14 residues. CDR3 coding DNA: TGTGCCAGCAGCTTAGGGAACAGCAATAATGAGCAGTTCTTC. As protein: CASSLGNSNNEQFF.

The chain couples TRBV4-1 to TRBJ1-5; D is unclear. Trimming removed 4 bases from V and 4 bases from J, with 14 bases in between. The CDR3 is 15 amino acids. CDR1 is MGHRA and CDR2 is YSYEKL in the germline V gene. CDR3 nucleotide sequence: TGCGCCAGCAGCCCAGGACTACAAAATAATCAGCCCCAGCATTTT. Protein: CASSPGLQNNQPQHF.

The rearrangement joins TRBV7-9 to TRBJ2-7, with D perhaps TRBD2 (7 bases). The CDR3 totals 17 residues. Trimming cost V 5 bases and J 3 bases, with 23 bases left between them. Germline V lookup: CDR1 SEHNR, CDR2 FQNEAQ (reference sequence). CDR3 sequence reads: CASSPGDGGREGYEQYF. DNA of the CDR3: TGTGCCAGCAGCCCAGGGGACGGAGGGAGGGAGGGCTACGAGCAGTACTTC.

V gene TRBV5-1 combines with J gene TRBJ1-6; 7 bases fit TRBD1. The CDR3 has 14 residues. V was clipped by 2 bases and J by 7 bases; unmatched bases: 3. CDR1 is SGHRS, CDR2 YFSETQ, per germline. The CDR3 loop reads CASSLGQVNSPLHF. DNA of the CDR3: TGCGCCAGCAGCTTAGGACAGGTCAATTCACCCCTCCACTTT. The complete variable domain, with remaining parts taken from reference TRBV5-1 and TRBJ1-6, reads KAGVTQTPRYLIKTRGQQVTLSCSPISGHRSVSWYQQTPGQGLQFLFEYFSETQRNKGNFPGRFSGRQFSNSRSEMNVSTLELGDSALYLCASSLGQVNSPLHFGNGTRLTVT.

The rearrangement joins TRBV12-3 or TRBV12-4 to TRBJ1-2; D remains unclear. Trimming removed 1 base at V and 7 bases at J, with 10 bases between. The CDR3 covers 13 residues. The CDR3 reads CASSLGRPGGYTF. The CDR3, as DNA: TGTGCCAGCAGTTTAGGTCGGCCGGGTGGCTACACCTTC.

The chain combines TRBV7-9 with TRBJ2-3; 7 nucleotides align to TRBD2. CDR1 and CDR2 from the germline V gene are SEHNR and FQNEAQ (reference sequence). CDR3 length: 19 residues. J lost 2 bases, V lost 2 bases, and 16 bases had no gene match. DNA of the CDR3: TGTGCCAGCAGCTTAAGGATGATCTTGGGGGGGATTTCCACAGATACGCAGTATTTT. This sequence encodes CASSLRMILGGISTDTQYF.

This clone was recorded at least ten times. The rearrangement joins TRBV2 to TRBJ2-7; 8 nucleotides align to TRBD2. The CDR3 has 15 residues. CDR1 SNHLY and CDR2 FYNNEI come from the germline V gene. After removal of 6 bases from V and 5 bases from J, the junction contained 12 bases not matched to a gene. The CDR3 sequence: CASRGHSGNRDEQYF. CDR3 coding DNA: TGTGCCAGCAGAGGTCATAGCGGGAATCGCGACGAGCAGTACTTC.

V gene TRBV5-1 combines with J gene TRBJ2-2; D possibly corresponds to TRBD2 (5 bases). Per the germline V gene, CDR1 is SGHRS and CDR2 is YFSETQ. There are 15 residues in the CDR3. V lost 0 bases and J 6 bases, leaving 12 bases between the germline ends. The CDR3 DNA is TGCGCCAGCAGCTTGGATATATCGGGATCCGGGGAGCTGTTTTTT. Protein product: CASSLDISGSGELFF.

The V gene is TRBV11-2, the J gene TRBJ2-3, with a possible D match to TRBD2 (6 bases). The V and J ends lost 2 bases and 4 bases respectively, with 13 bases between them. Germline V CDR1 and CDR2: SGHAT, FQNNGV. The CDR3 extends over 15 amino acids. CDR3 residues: CASSLWAGLPDTQYF. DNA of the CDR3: TGTGCCAGCAGCTTATGGGCGGGGCTTCCAGATACGCAGTATTTT.

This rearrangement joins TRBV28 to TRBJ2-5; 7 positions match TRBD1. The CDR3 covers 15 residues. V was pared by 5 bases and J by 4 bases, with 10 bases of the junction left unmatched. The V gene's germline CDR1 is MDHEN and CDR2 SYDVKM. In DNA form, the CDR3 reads TGTGCCAGCAGTCCCCCTATATCAGGGGGAGAGACCCAGTACTTC. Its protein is CASSPPISGGETQYF.

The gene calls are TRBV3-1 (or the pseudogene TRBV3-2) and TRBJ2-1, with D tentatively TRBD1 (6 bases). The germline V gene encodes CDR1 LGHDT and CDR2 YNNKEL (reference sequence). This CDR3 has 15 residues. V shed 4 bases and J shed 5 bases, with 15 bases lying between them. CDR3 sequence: CASSLQGLSNNEQFF. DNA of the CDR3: TGTGCCAGCAGCCTCCAGGGGCTATCAAACAATGAGCAGTTCTTC.